This T cell receptor (beta chain) was sequenced for a study of blood T cell repertoires in COVID-19. The repertoire was sequenced with immunoSEQ multiplex PCR; TCRdb's copy has only in-frame clones and lacks some. The data show some 83,000 clones, with approximately 80% seen just once and just under 6% held by the top ten. This clone occurred once. Germline V CDR1 and CDR2: PRHDT, FYEKMQ (reference sequence). Trimming cost V 1 base and J 0 bases, with 10 bases left between them. This CDR3 has 15 residues. The chain combines TRBV13 with TRBJ2-7; D is undetermined. The sequencing sample was made of peripheral blood. The clonotype was recovered from a man between 60 and 70 years old with active or convalescent COVID-19. The CDR3 DNA follows: TGTGCCAGCAGCTTAGAAGGAGAAAGCTCCTACGAGCAGTACTTC. It specifies CASSLEGESSYEQYF.